The entry below gives a single T cell receptor beta chain sequence along with its context. Its antigen remains unidentified. The ends were cut back, 2 bases at V and 5 bases at J, with 21 bases in the middle. This CDR3 has 17 residues. The TRBV12-4/TRBJ1-2 clonotypes were amplified using barcode primers with ligated adaptors. MiXCR, run by TCRdb on the multiplex PCR reads, gives a single entry per CDR3 protein. The sample holds 1,300 or so distinct CDR3 sequences, 22% seen once. Points from the study as a whole: Tumor Treg TCRs overlapped most with tumor naive CD4+ cells. In terms of TCR gene usage, tumor memory CD4+ T cells clustered together with blood and lymph node memory CD4+ cells, as well as with lymph node naive CD4+ cells.

The memory fraction was CD4+CD45RO+CD25- cells. This TCR was sampled from a female donor with breast cancer. What was sequenced was memory CD4+ T cells sorted from blood. Subset defined: memory CD4+ T cells, CD4+CD45RO+CD25-. The chain combines TRBV12-3 or TRBV12-4 with TRBJ1-2, with a weak D call TRBD1 (5 bases). The CDR3 DNA follows: TGTGCCAGCAGTTTAAACTACCGGCCAGGGACGGGGTATGGCTACACCTTC. Translation: CASSLNYRPGTGYGYTF.